A selection of T cell receptor beta chains follows, all from one sample in a study of T cells after yellow fever vaccination. A single record per CDR3 protein comes from TCRdb applying MiXCR to the 5' RACE reads. Among roughly 150,000 distinct CDR3 sequences listed, less than 9% were seen once. The material sequenced was CD4+ T cells sorted from PBMCs, taken roughly 5 days after the first yellow fever vaccination. The receptors stem from a man between 18 and 29 years old who received the YFV17D yellow fever vaccine. Both conserved end residues are part of each CDR3. The D gene is left open where the match is weak. For some rows the clone size is stated as once, few or many, or as a class when expanded; others skip it.

>many|TRBV21-1|TRBJ2-7|-|15
TGTGCCAGCAGCAAATGGGACTTGGACTCCTACGAGCAGTACTTC
CASSKWDLDSYEQYF
>-|TRBV7-2|TRBJ2-3|-|13
TGTGCCAGCAGCCCCCGCTTCACAGATACGCAGTATTTT
CASSPRFTDTQYF
>many|TRBV7-6|TRBJ2-1|-|17
TGTGCCAGCAGAAGAACCCCAGCGAAGGAGAGGTACAATGAGCAGTTCTTC
CASRRTPAKERYNEQFF
>few|TRBV20-1|TRBJ1-1|TRBD1|13
TGCAGTGCTCCCGGGACAGGTAACACTGAAGCTTTCTTT
CSAPGTGNTEAFF
>many|TRBV2|TRBJ2-5|-|13
TGTGCCAGCAGTGGGTCTCGGGGGGAGACCCAGTACTTC
CASSGSRGETQYF
>few|TRBV6-2/TRBV6-3|TRBJ1-2|TRBD1|15
TGTGCCAGCAGTAAAACAGGGGGCGCGTCCTATGGCTACACCTTC
CASSKTGGASYGYTF
>many|TRBV5-1|TRBJ2-5|TRBD2|15
TGCGCCAGCAGCTTGGCCGGGACTAGCGATGAGACCCAGTACTTC
CASSLAGTSDETQYF
>-|TRBV7-2|TRBJ2-7|TRBD2|11
TGTGCCAGCAGCCGAGGACTAGAGAAGTACTTC
CASSRGLEKYF
>many|TRBV20-1|TRBJ2-1|-|12
TGCAGTGCTATACGGGGGGCCAATGAGCAGTTCTTC
CSAIRGANEQFF
>few|TRBV5-1|TRBJ1-2|-|14
TGCGCCAGCAGCTTGGGGCCCCAGAGTGATGGCTACACCTTC
CASSLGPQSDGYTF
>many|TRBV6-5|TRBJ1-6|-|13
TGTGCCAGCAGTTACGAAGGGTATTCACCCCTCCACTTT
CASSYEGYSPLHF
>many|TRBV12-3/TRBV12-4|TRBJ2-1|TRBD2|13
TGTGCCAGCAGTTTGGGACTAAAGGGTGAGCAGTTCTTC
CASSLGLKGEQFF
>many|TRBV9|TRBJ1-1|-|14
TGTGCCAGCAGCGTAACGGGGCGGAACACTGAAGCTTTCTTT
CASSVTGRNTEAFF
>-|TRBV12-3/TRBV12-4|TRBJ1-3|-|13
TGTGCCAGCAGTTTTCTCTCTGGAAACACCATATATTTT
CASSFLSGNTIYF
>few|TRBV3-1|TRBJ1-2|TRBD1|14
TGTGCCAGCAGCCAAAGGGGAGGGACAGGTGGCTACACCTTC
CASSQRGGTGGYTF
>-|TRBV4-3|TRBJ2-1|-|13
TGCGCCAGCAGCCAAGAACAACGCAATGAGCAGTTCTTC
CASSQEQRNEQFF
>few|TRBV6-5|TRBJ2-3|-|15
TGTGCCAGCAGTTTGGTACACCTAAGCACAGATACGCAGTATTTT
CASSLVHLSTDTQYF
>few|TRBV6-1|TRBJ1-4|-|17
TGTGCCAGCAGAGCTCCAATTTCCCGGGCCGGCAGTGAAAAACTGTTTTTT
CASRAPISRAGSEKLFF
>many|TRBV7-2|TRBJ1-6|-|15
TGTGCCAGCAGCTTCAATGCGCAATATAATTCACCCCTCCACTTT
CASSFNAQYNSPLHF
>few|TRBV14|TRBJ2-3|TRBD1|18
TGTCCCAGCAGCCAAGTTGGCCTCCGGGACAGGGGCGCAGATACGCAGTATTTT
CPSSQVGLRDRGADTQYF
>many|TRBV4-3|TRBJ2-4|-|17
TGCGCCAGCAGCACTCGTTCCTGGCATACAGCCAAAAACATTCAGTACTTC
CASSTRSWHTAKNIQYF
>many|TRBV28|TRBJ2-3|TRBD2|15
TGTGCCAGCAGACCCCTAGCGGGGGTGGCAGATACGCAGTATTTT
CASRPLAGVADTQYF
>-|TRBV9|TRBJ2-2|TRBD2|16
TGTGCCAGCAGCGGAAGCGGGGGGGCGACCACCGGGGAGCTGTTTTTT
CASSGSGGATTGELFF
>many|TRBV6-5|TRBJ1-1|-|11
TGTGCCAGCAGTCGGAAGGGTGAAGCTTTCTTT
CASSRKGEAFF
>many|TRBV10-3|TRBJ2-1|-|15
TGTGCCATCGGATTATTTCGGGTCCTAAACAATGAGCAGTTCTTC
CAIGLFRVLNNEQFF
>many|TRBV7-9|TRBJ2-3|-|14
TGTGCCAGCAGCTTGGGTCTAGATCCAGATACGCAGTATTTT
CASSLGLDPDTQYF
>few|TRBV5-5|TRBJ2-1|-|13
TGTGCCAGCAGCTTGTCCCTGCGGAATGAGCAGTTCTTC
CASSLSLRNEQFF
>many|TRBV10-3|TRBJ2-5|-|14
TGTGCCATCAGCTCCGGGACGGACCAAGAGACCCAGTACTTC
CAISSGTDQETQYF
>-|TRBV4-3|TRBJ1-3|-|15
TGCGCCAGCAGCCAGCTCGGGAGGGCTGGAAACACCATATATTTT
CASSQLGRAGNTIYF
>-|TRBV2|TRBJ1-3|-|14
TGTGCCAGCAGTGCGTGGCTCCGGTCTGACACCATATATTTT
CASSAWLRSDTIYF
>few|TRBV5-1|TRBJ1-6|-|16
TGCGCCAGCAGCTTGGATCGACGGAGAAATAATTCACCCCTCCACTTT
CASSLDRRRNNSPLHF
>-|TRBV4-3|TRBJ1-3|-|15
TGCGCCAGCAGCCAAAGGACAGCGCCGGAGGCCACCATATATTTT
CASSQRTAPEATIYF
>-|TRBV19|TRBJ2-2|-|14
TGTGCCAGTAGTGGCACAGGGATCTCCGGGGAGCTGTTTTTT
CASSGTGISGELFF
>few|TRBV4-1|TRBJ1-1|-|15
TGCGCCAGCAGCCACCTAAGGTACCGGTACACTGAAGCTTTCTTT
CASSHLRYRYTEAFF
>-|TRBV25-1|TRBJ2-6|-|17
TGTGCCAGCAGTGCCAGTCGAACAGGGAAGGGGGCCAACGTCCTGACTTTC
CASSASRTGKGANVLTF
>many|TRBV5-1|TRBJ1-1|-|14
TGCGCCAGCAGGGTGGGTACGGTTAACACTGAAGCTTTCTTT
CASRVGTVNTEAFF
>-|TRBV4-1|TRBJ1-2|-|17
TGCGCCAGCAGCCTAGAACCGGTTGGACAGCGACGGTCAGGCTACACCTTC
CASSLEPVGQRRSGYTF
>many|TRBV5-1|TRBJ2-1|TRBD1|13
TGCGCCAGCAGCCAACAGGGGTCGGATGAGCAGTTCTTC
CASSQQGSDEQFF
>-|TRBV28|TRBJ1-6|-|14
TGTGCCGGCTGCGATACGGGGAGTAATTCACCCCTCCACTTT
CAGCDTGSNSPLHF
>many|TRBV29-1|TRBJ1-5|-|12
TGCAGCGTCAGGGGTAGCAATCAGCCCCAGCATTTT
CSVRGSNQPQHF
>-|TRBV18|TRBJ1-6|-|14
TGTGCCAGCTCACCGGAGGCCGCCCATTCACCCCTCCACTTT
CASSPEAAHSPLHF
>many|TRBV12-3/TRBV12-4|TRBJ1-5|-|15
TGTGCCAGCAGTTTAGGACCGTCTCGCAATCAGCCCCAGCATTTT
CASSLGPSRNQPQHF
>many|TRBV7-6|TRBJ2-5|TRBD2|16
TGTGCCAGCAGCTTACTTGGACTAGCGGGAGGAGGGACCCAGTACTTC
CASSLLGLAGGGTQYF
>-|TRBV12-3/TRBV12-4|TRBJ1-5|-|13
TGTGCCAGCAGTTTCAGCCCGGCCCAGCCCCAGCATTTT
CASSFSPAQPQHF
>many|TRBV19|TRBJ2-7|TRBD2|15
TGTGCCAGTAGTATAGGCCCAGCGGGGGCGTACGAGCAGTACTTC
CASSIGPAGAYEQYF
>many|TRBV12-3/TRBV12-4|TRBJ2-5|-|13
TGTGCCAGCAGTGTAGGCTGGCAAGAGACCCAGTACTTC
CASSVGWQETQYF
>few|TRBV1|TRBJ2-3|-|15
TGCACCACACCCGGGGGAGGAGCGAACACAGATACGCAGTATTTT
CTTPGGGANTDTQYF
>many|TRBV29-1|TRBJ2-5|-|11
TGCAGCGTTGGCCCGGGGGAGACCCAGTACTTC
CSVGPGETQYF
>many|TRBV3-1|TRBJ2-5|-|14
TGTGCCAGCAGCCAAGCACTACACCAAGAGACCCAGTACTTC
CASSQALHQETQYF